The sequence of this T cell receptor (beta chain) was determined in a study of blood T cell repertoires in COVID-19. Study as a whole: COVID-19 samples, acute and convalescent, were from the United States, Italy and Spain. PBMCs, B-cell-depleted T cells, or T cells were the source of the cDNA or gDNA that made up the material.

Per the original methods: Reference gene primers were amplified, and this amplification served to estimate nucleated cell counts. Assay: immunoSEQ multiplex PCR; the TCRdb copy retains only in-frame clones and omits some. V, J and clone size reflect that table, while D and trimming were determined from the DNA. This sample has roughly 27,000 clones; 75% to 85% occur once, and the top ten carry around 15%. Material: peripheral blood. This sequence originates from a man older than 75 with active or convalescent COVID-19.

The CDR3 sequence is CASSIPGGSSYNEQFF. The CDR3 nucleotides are TGTGCCAGTAGTATCCCCGGGGGTAGCTCCTACAATGAGCAGTTCTTC. The rearrangement links TRBV19 to TRBJ2-1; tentatively, D is TRBD2 (6 bases). Germline assignment: CDR1 LNHDA and CDR2 SQIVND (reference sequence). CDR3 length: 16 residues. The ends were cut back, 3 bases at V and 0 bases at J, with 12 bases in the middle.